This is a list of T cell receptor beta chains from one sample in a study of vaccination and CD4 T cells after COVID-19. No antigens are known for them. TCRdb ran MiXCR on the PCR reads and lists one entry per CDR3 protein. The repertoire consists of over 8,500 distinct CDR3 sequences, with approximately 48% occurring once and the leading ten covering 29%. The sample taken for sequencing was CD4+ T cells from blood, cultured in vitro. The receptors here all came from a human donor who had recovered from COVID-19. Each CDR3 is given with its conserved first and last residue. The D gene is left open where the match is weak. Rows may omit the clone size; those that give it use once, few, many or a size class.

clone size,V gene,J gene,D gene,CDR3 protein,CDR3 DNA
few,TRBV6-2/TRBV6-3,TRBJ1-6,NA,CASSYEALSPLHF,TGTGCCAGCAGTTACGAGGCTCTTTCACCCCTCCACTTT
NA,TRBV7-2,TRBJ1-2,NA,CASSLDVGSNYGYTF,TGTGCCAGCAGCTTAGACGTGGGGTCCAACTATGGCTACACCTTC
NA,TRBV5-1,TRBJ1-2,NA,CASSLGDRFGGYGYTF,TGCGCCAGCAGCTTGGGCGACCGATTTGGAGGCTATGGCTACACCTTC
once,TRBV5-3,TRBJ1-1,NA,CASSWGGRVEAFF,TGTGCCAGCAGCTGGGGGGGGCGGGTGGAAGCTTTCTTT
few,TRBV20-1,TRBJ1-5,TRBD1,CSAVDRGRGSNQPQHF,TGCAGTGCCGTTGACAGGGGTCGGGGTAGCAATCAGCCCCAGCATTTT
NA,TRBV5-1,TRBJ1-5,TRBD1,CASSLEGQSSNQPQHF,TGCGCCAGCAGCTTAGAGGGACAGAGTAGCAATCAGCCCCAGCATTTT
few,TRBV5-1,TRBJ1-6,NA,CASGAGANNSPLHF,TGCGCCAGCGGGGCAGGGGCCAATAATTCACCCCTCCACTTT
NA,TRBV7-7,TRBJ2-5,TRBD1,CASSLSTGGEETQYF,TGTGCCAGCAGCTTATCCACAGGGGGTGAGGAGACCCAGTACTTC
NA,TRBV7-2,TRBJ2-7,NA,CASSLQGSSYEQYF,TGTGCCAGCAGCTTACAAGGGAGCTCCTACGAGCAGTACTTC
NA,TRBV6-1,TRBJ2-1,TRBD2,CASRSPAGSNYNEQFF,TGTGCCAGCAGGAGCCCAGCGGGGAGTAACTACAATGAGCAGTTCTTC
few,TRBV7-8,TRBJ2-5,NA,CASSQTSFQETQYF,TGTGCCAGCAGCCAGACTAGTTTTCAAGAGACCCAGTACTTC
few,TRBV12-3/TRBV12-4,TRBJ1-1,NA,CASSINTEAFF,TGTGCCAGCAGTATAAACACTGAAGCTTTCTTT
few,TRBV20-1,TRBJ1-5,NA,CSARAGGNQPQHF,TGCAGTGCTAGAGCGGGGGGGAATCAGCCCCAGCATTTT
NA,TRBV19,TRBJ1-3,NA,CASSIGSGNTIYF,TGTGCCAGTAGTATTGGGTCCGGAAACACCATATATTTT
NA,TRBV27,TRBJ2-7,TRBD2,CASSLVAGGLDEQYF,TGTGCCAGCAGTTTGGTTGCGGGGGGCCTCGACGAGCAGTACTTC
NA,TRBV6-5,TRBJ2-6,NA,CASSYSRAPGTANVLTF,TGTGCCAGCAGTTACTCCCGTGCTCCCGGGACAGCCAACGTCCTGACTTTC
NA,TRBV19,TRBJ1-3,NA,CASSTRQEVAEMPSGNTIYF,TGTGCCAGTAGTACCCGACAGGAAGTCGCAGAAATGCCCTCTGGAAACACCATATATTTT